The T cell receptor (beta chain) described here comes from a study of T cells in Graves' hyperthyroidism and ophthalmopathy. Whole-study results and caveats: Ophthalmopathy was told apart from stable hyperthyroidism by a 13 V-J model.

The hyperthyroidism was newly diagnosed and had lasted under 2 months; the patients were aged 18 to 65. Diagnosis relied on clinical symptoms, serum thyroxine and TRAb, thyroid ultrasound and orbital computed tomography. Out of approximately 10 ml of fresh peripheral blood came the PBMCs. This clonotype was recorded at least ten times. Its antigen remains unidentified. The investigators amplified TCR beta CDR3 regions from RNA transcripts. A first-round RT-PCR of the TCR CDR3 used the HTBI primer set. A single record per CDR3 protein comes from TCRdb applying MiXCR to the multiplex PCR reads. The table includes roughly 170,000 distinct CDR3 sequences, over 8% detected once. The sequenced sample consisted of blood. This TCR came from a woman aged 18 to 35 with Graves' hyperthyroidism that later progressed to Graves' ophthalmopathy.

The CDR3 region is CASSFRSRSSYNEQFF. The CDR3 bases are TGTGCCAGCAGCTTTCGTAGCCGTAGCTCCTACAATGAGCAGTTCTTC. The chain is built from TRBV7-9 and TRBJ2-1; no clear D. In germline, CDR1 is SEHNR, CDR2 FQNEAQ (reference sequence). CDR3 size: 16 residues. The ends were cut back, 3 bases at V and 0 bases at J, with 12 bases in the middle.